This TCR beta chain was profiled in a study of T-cell reconstitution after alpha-beta-depleted transplantation in children. This clonotype appeared a few times. A library of TCRbeta sequences, prepared with unique molecular identifiers, was generated. In TCRdb, the PCR reads were re-called with MiXCR into one record per CDR3 protein. The sample yields about 610,000 distinct CDR3 sequences, roughly a tenth seen once. The germline V gene encodes CDR1 ENHRY and CDR2 SYGVKD. The CDR3 has 15 residues. The germline V and J ends were trimmed by 4 bases and 9 bases, with 19 bases remaining between them. The TCR sequence derives from a human donor who donated a stem cell graft to a child with acute myeloid leukemia. The chain carries TRBV10-3 and TRBJ2-4, with TRBD2 as a possible D gene (6 bases). This material consisted of PBMCs from the stem cell graft donor, taken from the stem cell graft. The CDR3 protein is CAISVGHGDSSIQYF. Written as DNA, the CDR3 is TGTGCCATCAGTGTTGGACACGGGGACTCGAGCATTCAGTACTTC.